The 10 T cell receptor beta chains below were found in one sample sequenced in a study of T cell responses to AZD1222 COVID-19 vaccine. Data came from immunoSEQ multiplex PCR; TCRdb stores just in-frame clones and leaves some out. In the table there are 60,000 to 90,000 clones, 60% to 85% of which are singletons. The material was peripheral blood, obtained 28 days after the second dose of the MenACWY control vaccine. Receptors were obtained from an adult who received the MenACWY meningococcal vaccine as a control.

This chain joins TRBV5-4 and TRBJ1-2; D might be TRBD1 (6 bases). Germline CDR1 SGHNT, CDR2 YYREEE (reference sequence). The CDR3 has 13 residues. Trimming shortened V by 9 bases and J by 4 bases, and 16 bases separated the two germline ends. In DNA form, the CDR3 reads TGTGCCACCCGGAGGGGGGGTTCCTATGGCTACACCTTC. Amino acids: CATRRGGSYGYTF.

CDR3 sequence reads: CASSRGVDWTQYF. The CDR3 DNA sequence: TGTGCCAGCAGCCGGGGGGTAGATTGGACCCAGTACTTC. The chain joins TRBV5-6 to TRBJ2-5, with 7 nucleotides matching TRBD2. V shed 4 bases and J 7 bases; nucleotides not matched to a gene: 7. The germline V gene has CDR1 SGHDT and CDR2 YYEEEE. CDR3 length: 13 amino acids.

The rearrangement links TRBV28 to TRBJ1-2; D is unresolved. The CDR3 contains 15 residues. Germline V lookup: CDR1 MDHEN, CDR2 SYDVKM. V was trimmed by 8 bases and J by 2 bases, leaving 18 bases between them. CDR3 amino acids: CASRLSGGINYGYTF. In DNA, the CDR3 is TGTGCCAGCCGATTATCCGGAGGGATAAACTATGGCTACACCTTC.

The CDR3 sequence is CASSAGSGRYEQYF. The CDR3 DNA sequence: TGTGCCAGCAGCGCCGGTAGCGGGAGGTACGAGCAGTACTTC. The rearrangement links TRBV11-2 to TRBJ2-7, with TRBD2 matching 10 bases. The CDR3 has 14 residues. Germline lookup yields CDR1 SGHAT and CDR2 FQNNGV. The ends lost 5 bases at V and 4 bases at J; junction bases unmatched: 5.

This chain's CDR3 is CASSMGLAGESSYEQYF. Written as DNA, the CDR3 is TGTGCCAGTAGTATGGGACTAGCGGGGGAGAGCTCCTACGAGCAGTACTTC. The genes are TRBV19 and TRBJ2-7; the match to TRBD2 covers 14 bases. Trimming took 3 bases from V and 0 from J; bases not matched to a gene: 4. The V gene's germline CDR1 is LNHDA and CDR2 SQIVND (reference sequence). The CDR3 loop spans 17 amino acids.

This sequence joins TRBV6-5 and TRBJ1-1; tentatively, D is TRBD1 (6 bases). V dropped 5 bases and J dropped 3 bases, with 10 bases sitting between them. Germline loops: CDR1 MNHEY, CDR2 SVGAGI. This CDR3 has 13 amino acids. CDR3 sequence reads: CASSHRVDTEAFF. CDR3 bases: TGTGCCAGCAGTCACAGGGTTGACACTGAAGCTTTCTTT.

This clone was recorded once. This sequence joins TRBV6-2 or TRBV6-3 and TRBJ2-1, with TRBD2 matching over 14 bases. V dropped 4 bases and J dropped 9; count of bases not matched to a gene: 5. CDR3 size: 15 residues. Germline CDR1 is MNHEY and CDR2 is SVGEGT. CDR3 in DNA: TGTGCCAGCAGTTGGGGGACTAGCGGGAGAACTGAGCAGTTCTTC. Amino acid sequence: CASSWGTSGRTEQFF.

The CDR3 nucleotides read TGTGCCAGCAGCCAAGATCGGCTGGCAGGGGGTGGAAACACCATATATTTT. This codes for CASSQDRLAGGGNTIYF. The chain uses TRBV14 and TRBJ1-3; 7 bases align to TRBD1. Trimming took 0 bases from V and 3 from J; bases not matched to a gene: 8. There are 17 residues in the CDR3. CDR1 is SGHDN and CDR2 is FVKESK in the germline V gene.

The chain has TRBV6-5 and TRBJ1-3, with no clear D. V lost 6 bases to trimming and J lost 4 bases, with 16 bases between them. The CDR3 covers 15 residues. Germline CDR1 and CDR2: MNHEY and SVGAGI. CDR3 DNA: TGTGCCAGCAGAGTCGAGAATGGACTGGGAAACACCATATATTTT. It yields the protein CASRVENGLGNTIYF.

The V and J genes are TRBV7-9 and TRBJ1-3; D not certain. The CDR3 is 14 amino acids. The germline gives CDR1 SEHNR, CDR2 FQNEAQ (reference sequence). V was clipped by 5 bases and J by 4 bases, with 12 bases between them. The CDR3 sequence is CASSPLSTGNTIYF. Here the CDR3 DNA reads TGTGCCAGCAGCCCACTCTCGACAGGAAACACCATATATTTT.